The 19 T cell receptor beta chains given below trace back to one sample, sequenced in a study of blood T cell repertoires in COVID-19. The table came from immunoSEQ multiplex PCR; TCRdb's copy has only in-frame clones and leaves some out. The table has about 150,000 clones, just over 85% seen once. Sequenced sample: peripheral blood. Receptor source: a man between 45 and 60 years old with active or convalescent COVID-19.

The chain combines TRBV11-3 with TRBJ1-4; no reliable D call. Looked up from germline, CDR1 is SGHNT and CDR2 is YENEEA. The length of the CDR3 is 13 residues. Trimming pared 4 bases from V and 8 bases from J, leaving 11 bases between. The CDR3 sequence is CASSSHLQEKLFF. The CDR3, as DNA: TGTGCCAGCAGCTCCCACCTACAGGAAAAACTGTTTTTT.

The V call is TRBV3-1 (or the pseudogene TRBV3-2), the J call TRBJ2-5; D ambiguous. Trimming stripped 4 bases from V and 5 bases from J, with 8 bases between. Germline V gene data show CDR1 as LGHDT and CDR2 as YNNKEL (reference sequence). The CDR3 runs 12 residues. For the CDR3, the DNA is TGTGCCAGCAGCCCGCAGTTTGAGACCCAGTACTTC. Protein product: CASSPQFETQYF.

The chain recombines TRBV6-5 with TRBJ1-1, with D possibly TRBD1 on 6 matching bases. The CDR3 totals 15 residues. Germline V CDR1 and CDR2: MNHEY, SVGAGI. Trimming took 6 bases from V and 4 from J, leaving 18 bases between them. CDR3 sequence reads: CASRRIHTGFTEAFF. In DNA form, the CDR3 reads TGTGCCAGCAGGAGAATACATACAGGGTTCACTGAAGCTTTCTTT.

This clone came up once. Here the CDR3 reads CASRASGGAVDTGELFF. CDR3 in DNA: TGTGCCAGCAGGGCTAGCGGGGGGGCCGTGGACACCGGGGAGCTGTTTTTT. The chain uses TRBV4-2 and TRBJ2-2; 12 positions agree with TRBD2. CDR3 length: 17 residues. V shed 6 bases, J shed 3 bases, and the junction held 8 bases outside the gene matches. The V gene's germline CDR1 is LGHNA and CDR2 YNFKEQ.

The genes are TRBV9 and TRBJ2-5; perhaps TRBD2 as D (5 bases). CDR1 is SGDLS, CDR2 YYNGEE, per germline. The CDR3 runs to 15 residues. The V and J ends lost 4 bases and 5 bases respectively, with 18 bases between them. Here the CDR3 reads CASSPRFGDVETQYF. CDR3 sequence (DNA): TGTGCCAGCAGCCCAAGGTTCGGGGATGTGGAGACCCAGTACTTC.

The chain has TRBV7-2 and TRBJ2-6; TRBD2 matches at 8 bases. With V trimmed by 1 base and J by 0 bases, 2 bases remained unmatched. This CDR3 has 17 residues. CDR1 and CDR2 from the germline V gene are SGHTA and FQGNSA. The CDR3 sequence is CASSLDSGNSGANVLTF. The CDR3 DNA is TGTGCCAGCAGCTTAGATAGCGGGAACTCTGGGGCCAACGTCCTGACTTTC. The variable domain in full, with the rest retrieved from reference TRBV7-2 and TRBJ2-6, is GAGVSQSPSNKVTEKGKDVELRCDPISGHTALYWYRQSLGQGLEFLIYFQGNSAPDKSGLPSDRFSAERTGGSVSTLTIQRTQQEDSAVYLCASSLDSGNSGANVLTFGAGSRLTVL.

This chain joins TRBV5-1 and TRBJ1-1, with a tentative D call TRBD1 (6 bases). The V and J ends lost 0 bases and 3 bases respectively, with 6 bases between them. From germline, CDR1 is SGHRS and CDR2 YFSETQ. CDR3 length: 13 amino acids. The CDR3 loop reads CASSLGQDTEAFF. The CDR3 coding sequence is TGCGCCAGCAGCTTGGGACAGGACACTGAAGCTTTCTTT.

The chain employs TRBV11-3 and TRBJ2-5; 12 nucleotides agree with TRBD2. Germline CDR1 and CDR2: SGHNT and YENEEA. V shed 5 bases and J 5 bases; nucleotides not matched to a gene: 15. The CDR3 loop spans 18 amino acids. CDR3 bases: TGTGCCAGCAGCCTCGCGGGTGCTAGCGGGAGGGCCACGGAGACCCAGTACTTC. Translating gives CASSLAGASGRATETQYF.

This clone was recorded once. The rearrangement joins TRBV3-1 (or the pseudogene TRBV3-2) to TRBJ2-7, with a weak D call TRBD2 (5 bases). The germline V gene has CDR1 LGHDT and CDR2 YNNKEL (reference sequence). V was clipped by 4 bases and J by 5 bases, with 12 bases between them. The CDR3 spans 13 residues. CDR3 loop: CASSLLGADEQYF. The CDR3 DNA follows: TGTGCCAGCAGCCTATTGGGAGCCGACGAGCAGTACTTC.

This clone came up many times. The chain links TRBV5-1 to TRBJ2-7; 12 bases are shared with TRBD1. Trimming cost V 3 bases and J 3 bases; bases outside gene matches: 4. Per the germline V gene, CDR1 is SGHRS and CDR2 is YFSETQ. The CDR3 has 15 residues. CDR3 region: CASSSGTGGFYEQYF. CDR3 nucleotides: TGCGCCAGCAGCTCAGGGACAGGGGGCTTCTACGAGCAGTACTTC. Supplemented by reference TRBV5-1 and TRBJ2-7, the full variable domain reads KAGVTQTPRYLIKTRGQQVTLSCSPISGHRSVSWYQQTPGQGLQFLFEYFSETQRNKGNFPGRFSGRQFSNSRSEMNVSTLELGDSALYLCASSSGTGGFYEQYFGPGTRLTVT.

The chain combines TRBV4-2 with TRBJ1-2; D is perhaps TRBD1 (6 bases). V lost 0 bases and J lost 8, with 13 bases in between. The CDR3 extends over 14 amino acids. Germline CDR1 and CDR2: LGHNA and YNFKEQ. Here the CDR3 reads CASSQDRGTLGYTF. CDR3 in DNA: TGTGCCAGCAGCCAAGATAGGGGGACACTAGGCTACACCTTC.

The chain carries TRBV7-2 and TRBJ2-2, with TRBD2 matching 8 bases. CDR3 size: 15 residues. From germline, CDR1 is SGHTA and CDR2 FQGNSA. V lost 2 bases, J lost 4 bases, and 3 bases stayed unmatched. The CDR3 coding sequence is TGTGCCAGCAGCTTAAGTAGCGGGGCCACCGGGGAGCTGTTTTTT. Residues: CASSLSSGATGELFF.

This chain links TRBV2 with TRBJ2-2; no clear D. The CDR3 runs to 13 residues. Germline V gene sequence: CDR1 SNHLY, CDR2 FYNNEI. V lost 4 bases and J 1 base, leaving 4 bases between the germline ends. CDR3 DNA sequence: TGTGCCAGCAGTGGACAGAACACCGGGGAGCTGTTTTTT. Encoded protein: CASSGQNTGELFF. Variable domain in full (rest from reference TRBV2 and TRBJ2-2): EPEVTQTPSHQVTQMGQEVILRCVPISNHLYFYWYRQILGQKVEFLVSFYNNEISEKSEIFDDQFSVERPDGSNFTLKIRSTKLEDSAMYFCASSGQNTGELFFGEGSRLTVL.

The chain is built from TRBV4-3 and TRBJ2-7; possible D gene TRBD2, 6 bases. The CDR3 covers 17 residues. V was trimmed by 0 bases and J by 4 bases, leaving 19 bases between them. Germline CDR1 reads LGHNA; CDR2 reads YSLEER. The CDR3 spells CASSQEPGTLPPYEQYF. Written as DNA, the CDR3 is TGCGCCAGCAGCCAAGAACCCGGGACTCTCCCACCTTACGAGCAGTACTTC.

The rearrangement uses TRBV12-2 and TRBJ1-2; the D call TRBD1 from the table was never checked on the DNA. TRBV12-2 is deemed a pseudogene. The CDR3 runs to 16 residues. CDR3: CASRKILAPGVYGYTF. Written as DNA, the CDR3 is TGTGCAAGTCGCAAGATCCTGGCGCCAGGGGTTTATGGCTACACCTTC.

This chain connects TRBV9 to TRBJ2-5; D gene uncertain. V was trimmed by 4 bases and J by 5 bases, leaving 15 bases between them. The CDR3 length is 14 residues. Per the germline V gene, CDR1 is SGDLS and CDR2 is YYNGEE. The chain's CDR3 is CASSKDPTEETQYF. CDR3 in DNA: TGTGCCAGCAGCAAGGATCCTACGGAGGAGACCCAGTACTTC.

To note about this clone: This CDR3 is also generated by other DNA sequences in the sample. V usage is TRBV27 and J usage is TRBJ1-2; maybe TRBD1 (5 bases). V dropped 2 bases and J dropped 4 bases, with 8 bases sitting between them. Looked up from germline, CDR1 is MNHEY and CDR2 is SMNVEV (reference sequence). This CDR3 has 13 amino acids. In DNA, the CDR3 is TGTGCCAGCAGTTTACGCGACAGCTATGGCTACACCTTC. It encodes CASSLRDSYGYTF.

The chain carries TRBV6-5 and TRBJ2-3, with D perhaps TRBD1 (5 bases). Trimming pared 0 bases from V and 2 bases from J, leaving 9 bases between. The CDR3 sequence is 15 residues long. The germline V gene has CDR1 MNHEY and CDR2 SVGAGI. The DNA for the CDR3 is TGTGCCAGCAGTTACTCGCCAGGGCTCACAGATACGCAGTATTTT. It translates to CASSYSPGLTDTQYF.

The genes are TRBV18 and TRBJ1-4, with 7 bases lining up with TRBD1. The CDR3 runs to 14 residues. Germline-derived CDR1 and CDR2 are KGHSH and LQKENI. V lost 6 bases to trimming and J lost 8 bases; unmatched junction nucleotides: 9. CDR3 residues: CASSRQGMREKLFF. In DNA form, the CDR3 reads TGTGCCAGCTCGCGACAGGGTATGAGGGAAAAACTGTTTTTT.